A single sample is the source of the 5 T cell receptor beta chains below, sequenced in a study of breast tumors, draining lymph nodes, adjacent tissues. TCRdb re-analysed the multiplex PCR reads in MiXCR, keeping a single row per CDR3 protein. The data show some 120,000 distinct CDR3 sequences, around 21% seen once. Samples came from axillary lymph nodes draining the breast cancer. Sequenced: axillary lymph node tissue. These receptors were collected from a female donor with breast cancer. Some clones in this sample may be carry-over from other donors' samples.

The sample holds many counts of this clonotype. This sequence joins TRBV11-2 and TRBJ1-2; D gene unclear. Per the germline V gene, CDR1 is SGHAT and CDR2 is FQNNGV. This CDR3 is built from 13 residues. V lost 3 bases and J 0 bases, leaving 5 bases between the germline ends. CDR3 nucleotides: TGTGCCAGCAGCTTTGAAACTAACTATGGCTACACCTTC. Its translation is CASSFETNYGYTF.

This clonotype showed up many times. The chain has TRBV2 and TRBJ2-7; 10 bases align to TRBD2. The ends lost 3 bases at V and 3 bases at J; junction bases unmatched: 8. The CDR3 spans 16 residues. The germline CDR1 and CDR2 sequences are SNHLY and FYNNEI. The CDR3 nucleotides read TGTGCCAGCAGTGAGTCTCTAGCGGGAGTTGACTACGAGCAGTACTTC. Residues: CASSESLAGVDYEQYF.

Points on this clonotype: A much larger clone sits a single nucleotide away, making a read error possible. The missing conserved phenylalanine or tryptophan at the end of this CDR3 makes a read error likely. The chain couples TRBV5-4 to TRBJ2-3; no clear D. The V gene's germline CDR1 is SGHNT and CDR2 YYREEE (reference sequence). V lost 3 bases and J 0 bases, leaving 8 bases between the germline ends. This CDR3 is 14 amino acids long. The CDR3 protein is CASSWASSTDTQYL. The CDR3, as DNA: TGTGCCAGCAGCTGGGCGTCTAGCACAGATACGCAGTATCTT.

This clonotype was counted a single time. V usage is TRBV12-3 or TRBV12-4 and J usage is TRBJ2-5; no definite D call. There are 12 residues in the CDR3. The V end lost 5 bases, the J end lost 7 bases, and 11 bases lay between the germline ends. CDR3 DNA: TGTGCCAGCAGTCTTGGGGAAGGGACCCAGTACTTC. This encodes CASSLGEGTQYF.

This clonotype occurred a few times. The gene calls are TRBV2 and TRBJ1-5; D may be TRBD1 (6 bases). Germline assignment: CDR1 SNHLY and CDR2 FYNNEI. The length of the CDR3 is 15 residues. V dropped 6 bases and J dropped 0 bases, with 12 bases sitting between them. The CDR3 reads CASRRGLSSNQPQHF. Written as DNA, the CDR3 is TGTGCCAGCAGAAGGGGGTTATCTAGCAATCAGCCCCAGCATTTT.